These 16 T cell receptor beta chains share one sample of origin, sequenced in a study of beta chain features in type 1 diabetes. Expressed TCRB transcripts were sequenced, since all the RNA that had been isolated was reverse transcribed. This table comes from immunoSEQ multiplex PCR, and its TCRdb copy is limited to in-frame clones, with some not included. The top ten hold about 0.045% of the sample, which has roughly 500,000 clones, about 10% seen once. Sequenced sample: naive CD4+ T cells from blood. Receptors were obtained from a woman aged 18 to 35 in good health.

Written as DNA, the CDR3 is TGTGCCAGCAGCGGCTCGGGGTCCGGCTCCTACGAGCAGTACGTC. Protein sequence: CASSGSGSGSYEQYV. V is TRBV9 and J is TRBJ2-7, with D perhaps TRBD2 (5 bases). V lost 3 bases and J 0 bases, leaving 13 bases between the germline ends. Germline-derived CDR1 and CDR2 are SGDLS and YYNGEE. The CDR3 consists of 15 residues.

This clone turned up a few times. The V and J genes are TRBV7-8 and TRBJ2-5, with 7 bases lining up with TRBD2. Germline assignment: CDR1 SGHVS and CDR2 FQNEAQ. The CDR3 is 13 amino acids. The V segment lost 1 base and the J segment 4 bases; nucleotides outside the gene matches: 0. The CDR3 sequence: CASSLERGETQYF. CDR3 sequence (DNA): TGTGCCAGCAGCTTAGAGCGGGGAGAGACCCAGTACTTC.

The chain couples TRBV7-3 to TRBJ2-7, with unresolved D. Germline CDR1 SGHTA, CDR2 FQGTGA. The V and J ends lost 6 bases and 6 bases respectively, with 27 bases between them. The CDR3 has 17 residues. The CDR3 DNA sequence: TGTGCCAGCAGAGGCTGTATCTTGTTGTATGGGGTATGCGAGCAGTACGTC. Translated: CASRGCILLYGVCEQYV.

The CDR3 region is CASRPAGRDTGELFF. The CDR3, as DNA: TGTGCCAGCAGGCCGGCAGGGAGGGACACCGGGGAGCTGTTTTTT. The chain is built from TRBV6-6 and TRBJ2-2, with 7 positions matching TRBD2. Germline lookup yields CDR1 MNHNY and CDR2 SVGAGI (reference sequence). V shed 6 bases and J 3 bases; nucleotides not matched to a gene: 7. This CDR3 is built from 15 residues.

This clone was picked up one time. V and J are TRBV9 and TRBJ1-6, with 8 bases identical to TRBD1. Germline loops: CDR1 SGDLS, CDR2 YYNGEE. The CDR3 is 17 residues long. The trim removed 0 bases at V and 10 bases at J, leaving 12 bases unmatched. The CDR3 is CASSVGSGRGQVSPLHF. The DNA for the CDR3 is TGTGCCAGCAGCGTAGGTTCGGGGCGGGGACAGGTGTCACCCCTCCACTTT.

The chain uses TRBV7-6 and TRBJ1-1, with D unclear. The V end lost 10 bases, the J end lost 1 base, and 13 bases lay between the germline ends. The V gene's germline CDR1 is SGHVS and CDR2 FNYEAQ. This CDR3 is built from 13 residues. CDR3: CATSAQANTEAFF. As DNA, the CDR3 is TGTGCCACCTCAGCCCAGGCGAACACTGAAGCTTTCTTT.

This clone was found a few times. The rearrangement uses TRBV29-1 and TRBJ1-4; weak D call: TRBD1 (6 bases). Germline assignment: CDR1 SQVTM and CDR2 ANQGSEA. Trimming cost V 6 bases and J 3 bases, with 14 bases left between them. The CDR3 is 14 residues long. The CDR3 sequence: CSVAGTPANEKLFF. The CDR3 DNA follows: TGCAGCGTGGCCGGGACACCAGCTAATGAAAAACTGTTTTTT.

The V gene is TRBV2, the J gene TRBJ2-3; D is undetermined. The V gene's germline CDR1 is SNHLY and CDR2 FYNNEI. Trimming took 1 base from V and 4 from J, leaving 15 bases between them. The length of the CDR3 is 16 residues. The CDR3 sequence: CASSEVALPGPDTQYF. The DNA for the CDR3 is TGTGCCAGCAGTGAAGTCGCCTTACCCGGTCCAGATACGCAGTATTTT.

V usage is TRBV6-5 and J usage is TRBJ2-1; D perhaps matches TRBD2 (6 bases). The CDR3 is 14 residues long. Germline V gene sequence: CDR1 MNHEY, CDR2 SVGAGI. The V gene lost 6 bases and the J gene lost 10 bases, with 19 bases spanning the gap. This chain's CDR3 is CASSPWRDVGEQFF. As DNA, the CDR3 is TGTGCCAGCAGCCCCTGGCGGGACGTCGGGGAGCAGTTCTTC.

This clone has more than one count but fewer than ten. At one of its ends the junction is not consistent with the germline gene, which may arise from a read error. The chain recombines TRBV6-5 with TRBJ2-2, with TRBD2 matching 11 bases. Germline V gene data show CDR1 as MNHEY and CDR2 as SVGAGI. There are 13 residues in the CDR3. The chain's CDR3 is CASRSYLAGGLLF. In DNA form, the CDR3 reads TGTGCCAGCAGGTCCTACCTAGCGGGGGGCTTGCTTTTT.

The chain has TRBV18 and TRBJ2-3; tentatively, D is TRBD1 (5 bases). With 2 bases removed from V and 1 base from J, the gap between germline ends came to 7 bases. The germline gives CDR1 KGHSH, CDR2 LQKENI. The CDR3 runs to 14 residues. This CDR3 is CASSPGAGTDTQYF. As DNA, the CDR3 is TGTGCCAGCTCACCAGGGGCCGGCACAGATACGCAGTATTTT.

The chain couples TRBV5-1 to TRBJ1-6, with D maybe TRBD1 (5 bases). Trimming took 0 bases from V and 11 from J, leaving 15 bases between them. This CDR3 contains 15 residues. Looked up from germline, CDR1 is SGHRS and CDR2 is YFSETQ. CDR3 coding DNA: TGCGCCAGCAGCTTGGAAGGGGACGTGTGGCCACCCCTCCACTTT. Its protein is CASSLEGDVWPPLHF.

This clone was recorded a few times. This sample includes further DNA sequences coding for the same CDR3. CDR3: CASSPASETQYF. CDR3 coding DNA: TGTGCCAGCTCACCGGCGTCTGAGACCCAGTACTTC. The chain joins TRBV18 to TRBJ2-5; D not resolved. CDR1 and CDR2 (germline): KGHSH, LQKENI. V was shortened by 3 bases and J by 5 bases, with 7 bases between the two germline ends. The CDR3 sequence is 12 residues long.

There are a few counts of this clone. The chain joins TRBV15 to TRBJ2-5, with a possible D match to TRBD1 (6 bases). Looked up from germline, CDR1 is LNHNV and CDR2 is YYDKDF (reference sequence). This CDR3 spans 16 amino acids. Trimming removed 0 bases at V and 4 bases at J, with 15 bases between. CDR3 DNA sequence: TGTGCCACCAGCAGAGATGGGGCAGGGGCTATAGAGACCCAGTACTTC. Translation gives CATSRDGAGAIETQYF.

This clone was detected a few times. The chain combines TRBV5-4 with TRBJ1-4, with a tentative D call TRBD1 (6 bases). CDR1 is SGHNT, CDR2 YYREEE, per germline (reference sequence). The V gene lost 3 bases and the J gene lost 4 bases, with 10 bases spanning the gap. This CDR3 has 14 amino acids. The CDR3 DNA sequence: TGTGCCAGCAGCTCACAGGGCCTTAATGAAAAACTGTTTTTT. Translated, it gives CASSSQGLNEKLFF.

This clone was seen a handful of times. The rearrangement links TRBV2 to TRBJ2-5; no reliable D call. Germline V lookup: CDR1 SNHLY, CDR2 FYNNEI. Trimming shortened V by 6 bases and J by 2 bases, and 13 bases separated the two germline ends. The CDR3 sequence is 14 residues long. CDR3 protein: CASRYGTSQETQYF. CDR3 coding DNA: TGTGCCAGCAGATACGGCACGAGTCAAGAGACCCAGTACTTC.